Below are 2 T cell receptor beta chains sequenced from a single sample in a study of T cells in localized non-small cell lung cancer. The data were produced by immunoSEQ multiplex PCR, yet TCRdb's version contains in-frame clones alone and is incomplete. Among 5,500 to 7,500 clones, 80% to 90% were seen once, and the ten largest hold 17%. The sequencing here drew on peripheral blood, taken before any cancer treatment. The receptors stem from a male donor aged 60 or over with stage I lung adenocarcinoma.

This clone was found a few times. This chain links TRBV9 with TRBJ1-6; no reliable D call. The CDR3 length is 16 residues. CDR1 SGDLS and CDR2 YYNGEE come from the germline V gene. With 4 bases removed from V and 0 bases from J, the gap between germline ends came to 11 bases. CDR3 nucleotides: TGTGCCAGCAGCCGGACCGTCAGCTCCTATAATTCACCCCTCCACTTT. Encoded protein: CASSRTVSSYNSPLHF.

The chain uses TRBV9 and TRBJ2-1, with 11 bases aligning to TRBD2. Germline lookup yields CDR1 SGDLS and CDR2 YYNGEE. CDR3 length: 15 amino acids. The ends lost 4 bases at V and 8 bases at J; junction bases unmatched: 8. The chain's CDR3 is CASSTGLAGGYEQFF. CDR3 in DNA: TGTGCCAGCAGCACTGGACTAGCGGGCGGGTATGAGCAGTTCTTC.